The 30 T cell receptor beta chains below were found in one sample sequenced in a study of T cell repertoires in cytomegalovirus infection. TCRdb re-called the reads with MiXCR, one entry per CDR3 protein. The sample lists about 490,000 distinct CDR3 sequences, around 11% occurring once. The material sequenced was PBMCs. Receptors originate from a human donor in good health (CMV status not recorded). Some clones in this sample may be carry-over from other donors' samples.

This clonotype appeared many times. This chain links TRBV7-6 with TRBJ2-5, with 9 bases aligning to TRBD2. The CDR3 is 14 residues long. Per germline, CDR1 SGHVS and CDR2 FNYEAQ. Losses at the gene ends were 3 bases for V and 2 bases for J; bases not matched to a gene: 1. CDR3 loop: CASSFAGGQETQYF. The CDR3 bases are TGTGCCAGCAGCTTCGCGGGGGGGCAAGAGACCCAGTACTTC.

This clonotype was observed at least ten times. The chain couples TRBV12-5 to TRBJ2-7; 7 nucleotides agree with TRBD2. The CDR3 is 14 residues long. CDR1 and CDR2 from the germline V gene are LGHNT and FRNRAP. Trimming at V came to 11 bases and at J to 1 base, leaving 11 bases not matched to a gene. CDR3 coding DNA: TGTGCTTCAAACCAAGCGGGAACGTCCTACGAGCAGTACTTC. It specifies CASNQAGTSYEQYF.

This clonotype was seen at least ten times. The J gene is TRBJ1-2, the V gene TRBV7-8; the D is unclear. Germline V lookup: CDR1 SGHVS, CDR2 FQNEAQ. V lost 1 base, J lost 8 bases, and 8 bases lay in between. The CDR3 covers 12 residues. The CDR3 DNA sequence: TGTGCCAGCAGCTTAGTGGCTTGGGGCTACACCTTC. This gives the protein CASSLVAWGYTF.

A word on this clonotype: This may be a read error, as it is one base from a much larger clone. The DNA of the CDR3 is TGCAGTGCTAGAGGACAGGGAGGGGGTCATCCCCAGCATTTT. Its protein product is CSARGQGGGHPQHF. The chain is built from TRBV20-1 and TRBJ1-5; 7 bases line up with TRBD1. The germline gives CDR1 DFQATT, CDR2 SNEGSKA (reference sequence). The CDR3 extends over 14 amino acids. The junction had 10 bases not matched to a gene; V was cut back by 1 base and J by 10 bases.

This clonotype was found many times. The rearrangement uses TRBV2 and TRBJ2-6; D unresolved. CDR1 and CDR2 from the germline V gene are SNHLY and FYNNEI. V was pared by 4 bases and J by 0 bases, with 4 bases between. The CDR3 runs 14 residues. The CDR3 reads CASSAPSGANVLTF. CDR3 nucleotide sequence: TGTGCCAGCAGTGCCCCCTCTGGGGCCAACGTCCTGACTTTC.

This clonotype was detected many times. CDR3 sequence reads: CASSLTDTGHEQFF. The CDR3 region has the DNA TGTGCCAGCAGCTTAACCGATACAGGGCATGAGCAGTTCTTC. The chain recombines TRBV11-2 with TRBJ2-1; possible D gene TRBD1, 6 bases. The CDR3 sequence is 14 residues long. Deletions cut 2 bases from V and 8 bases from J, with 13 bases between. CDR1 and CDR2 from the germline V gene are SGHAT and FQNNGV.

The gene calls are TRBV20-1 and TRBJ2-2; TRBD2 is a possible D gene (6 bases). Germline assignment: CDR1 DFQATT and CDR2 SNEGSKA (reference sequence). V was trimmed by 6 bases and J by 5 bases, leaving 13 bases between them. The CDR3 has 13 residues. The CDR3 sequence is CSARDGGTGELFF. DNA for the CDR3: TGCAGTGCACGTGATGGAGGGACCGGGGAGCTGTTTTTT.

This clonotype was counted many times. The chain recombines TRBV19 with TRBJ1-4, with a possible D match to TRBD1 (6 bases). CDR3 size: 15 residues. Germline assignment: CDR1 LNHDA and CDR2 SQIVND (reference sequence). V dropped 7 bases and J dropped 3 bases, with 15 bases sitting between them. The CDR3 bases are TGTGCCAGTACCACGATGCGGACAGCTAATGAAAAACTGTTTTTT. As protein: CASTTMRTANEKLFF.

The chain recombines TRBV18 with TRBJ2-4; 9 bases are shared with TRBD2. Trimming cost V 5 bases and J 1 base; bases outside gene matches: 6. The germline V gene has CDR1 KGHSH and CDR2 LQKENI. CDR3 size: 16 residues. CDR3 DNA: TGTGCCAGCTCAACGGGACTAGCCACGGCCAAAAACATTCAGTACTTC. Its translation is CASSTGLATAKNIQYF.

This clonotype was found many times. The chain joins TRBV4-2 to TRBJ2-7, with D possibly matching TRBD1 (6 bases). Trimming cost V 1 base and J 5 bases, with 27 bases left between them. The CDR3 is made up of 19 amino acids. Germline CDR1 LGHNA, CDR2 YNFKEQ. DNA for the CDR3: TGTGCCAGCAGCCAAGGATATGAAGGGGGTTCGATAGTTTCGGACGAGCAGTACTTC. Its translation is CASSQGYEGGSIVSDEQYF.

This clonotype showed up just a few times. This chain joins TRBV29-1 and TRBJ1-1; D call uncertain. Trimming pared 5 bases from V and 7 bases from J, leaving 17 bases between. The CDR3 is made up of 13 amino acids. CDR1 and CDR2 (germline): SQVTM, ANQGSEA. This CDR3 is CSVRYVKWGEAFF. For the CDR3, the DNA is TGCAGCGTTCGCTACGTTAAGTGGGGTGAAGCTTTCTTT.

This clonotype was counted ten times or more. The rearrangement joins TRBV6-2 or TRBV6-3 to TRBJ2-1, with no clear D. V dropped 2 bases and J dropped 7 bases, with 3 bases sitting between them. Germline CDR1 MNHEY, CDR2 SVGEGT. The CDR3 consists of 11 residues. The CDR3 region has the DNA TGTGCCAGCAGTTACCCAAATGAGCAGTTCTTC. The encoded protein is CASSYPNEQFF.

V gene TRBV15 combines with J gene TRBJ1-4; D is perhaps TRBD1 (6 bases). CDR1 is LNHNV, CDR2 YYDKDF, per germline (reference sequence). The V and J ends lost 8 bases and 1 base respectively, with 11 bases between them. The CDR3 runs 14 residues. In DNA form, the CDR3 reads TGTGCCACCGCAGGGGCTGTAACTAATGAAAAACTGTTTTTT. As protein: CATAGAVTNEKLFF.

This clonotype appeared many times. The chain combines TRBV28 with TRBJ1-5; 9 bases map to TRBD1. The CDR3 is 15 residues long. Germline V gene data show CDR1 as MDHEN and CDR2 as SYDVKM. With 6 bases clipped from V and 1 base from J, the junction kept 4 bases outside the gene matches. The CDR3 protein is CASSDRGGSNQPQHF. The CDR3 DNA sequence: TGTGCCAGCAGCGACAGGGGGGGCAGCAATCAGCCCCAGCATTTT. Full variable domain (outside the CDR3, taken from reference TRBV28 and TRBJ1-5): DVKVTQSSRYLVKRTGEKVFLECVQDMDHENMFWYRQDPGLGLRLIYFSYDVKMKEKGDIPEGYSVSREKKERFSLILESASTNQTSMYLCASSDRGGSNQPQHFGDGTRLSIL.

This clonotype was counted a few times. J is TRBJ2-3 and V is TRBV6-1; D is possibly TRBD1 (6 bases). The CDR3 loop spans 15 amino acids. Germline V CDR1 and CDR2: MNHNS, SASEGT. The V end was cut by 1 base, the J end by 3 bases, with 11 bases between. Here the CDR3 reads CASSEVGAETDTQYF. The CDR3 bases are TGTGCCAGCAGTGAAGTGGGGGCAGAGACAGATACGCAGTATTTT.

This clonotype showed up many times. The chain is built from TRBV5-5 and TRBJ1-2; possibly TRBD1 for D (5 bases). The CDR3 length is 14 residues. Trimming stripped 4 bases from V and 0 bases from J, with 10 bases between. CDR1 is SGHKS, CDR2 YYEKEE, per germline (reference sequence). The CDR3 sequence: CASSATATNYGYTF. CDR3 nucleotide sequence: TGTGCCAGCAGCGCGACAGCCACTAACTATGGCTACACCTTC.

This clonotype was detected a few times. The rearrangement uses TRBV6-5 and TRBJ1-1; possibly TRBD1 for D (5 bases). Trimming left V 2 bases short and J 7 bases short, with 11 bases between. The CDR3 runs to 13 residues. Germline lookup yields CDR1 MNHEY and CDR2 SVGAGI. CDR3 region: CASSYPPGGEAFF. CDR3 nucleotide sequence: TGTGCCAGCAGTTACCCCCCTGGGGGTGAAGCTTTCTTT.

The sample holds many counts of this clonotype. CDR3 in DNA: TGTGCCAGCAGTTACGATCGACTAGCGTATAATGAGCAGTTCTTC. Its translation: CASSYDRLAYNEQFF. The V gene is TRBV6-5, the J gene TRBJ2-1; 8 nucleotides agree with TRBD2. J gave up 7 bases and V 2 bases, and 7 bases lay outside the gene matches. The V gene's germline CDR1 is MNHEY and CDR2 SVGAGI. CDR3 length equals 15 residues.

Ten or more counts support this clonotype. V is TRBV6-2 or TRBV6-3 and J is TRBJ2-1, with D perhaps TRBD1 (6 bases). The CDR3 covers 15 residues. Looked up from germline, CDR1 is MNHEY and CDR2 is SVGEGT. Trimming left V 4 bases short and J 3 bases short, with 13 bases between. The CDR3 DNA reads as TGTGCCAGCAGTTCCTCTGACAGGAACTACAATGAGCAGTTCTTC. This gives the protein CASSSSDRNYNEQFF.

This clonotype was counted many times. The chain employs TRBV28 and TRBJ1-1; the match to TRBD1 covers 8 bases. The CDR3 has 16 residues. Trimming cost V 5 bases and J 8 bases; bases outside gene matches: 16. Germline values: CDR1 MDHEN, CDR2 SYDVKM. In nucleotides, the CDR3 is TGTGCCAGCAGTCCCGGGACAGGCCATACTCTGGGGGAAGCTTTCTTT. Translated, it gives CASSPGTGHTLGEAFF.

This clonotype was seen ten or more times. The chain links TRBV15 to TRBJ2-3; tentatively, D is TRBD1 (5 bases). This CDR3 is 12 amino acids long. The germline gives CDR1 LNHNV, CDR2 YYDKDF (reference sequence). Trimming removed 5 bases from V and 2 bases from J, with 5 bases in between. CDR3: CATSGHTDTQYF. CDR3 DNA sequence: TGTGCCACCAGCGGACACACAGATACGCAGTATTTT.

The V call is TRBV28, the J call TRBJ1-5; D is uncertain. V lost 2 bases to trimming and J lost 7 bases, with 15 bases between them. Germline CDR1 MDHEN, CDR2 SYDVKM. This CDR3 is 15 amino acids long. CDR3 loop: CASSLISGPRQPQHF. The CDR3 DNA is TGTGCCAGCAGTTTAATCAGCGGGCCGAGGCAGCCCCAGCATTTT.

The chain combines TRBV18 with TRBJ2-5; TRBD1 or TRBD2 may be the D gene (6 bases each). The CDR3 runs 16 residues. In germline, CDR1 is KGHSH, CDR2 LQKENI. The germline V and J ends were trimmed by 6 bases and 1 base, with 18 bases remaining between them. CDR3 sequence (DNA): TGTGCCAGCTCGCCCAGGGGCGGCGGGACCCAAGAGACCCAGTACTTC. Translation: CASSPRGGGTQETQYF.

This clonotype was detected a few times. The V gene is TRBV7-9, the J gene TRBJ1-2, with 7 bases identical to TRBD1. V lost 4 bases, J lost 2 bases, and 4 bases stayed unmatched. Per germline, CDR1 SEHNR and CDR2 FQNEAQ (reference sequence). The CDR3 has 14 amino acids. CDR3 loop: CASSSDRKNYGYTF. In nucleotides, the CDR3 is TGTGCCAGCAGCTCGGACAGGAAGAACTATGGCTACACCTTC.

This clonotype has a handful of counts. The rearrangement uses TRBV19 and TRBJ2-1; 12 bases fit TRBD2. This CDR3 contains 16 residues. Germline V gives CDR1 LNHDA, CDR2 SQIVND (reference sequence). Losses at the gene ends were 1 base for V and 7 bases for J; bases not matched to a gene: 5. The CDR3 sequence: CASSIGLAGVGNEQFF. The DNA for the CDR3 is TGTGCCAGTAGTATAGGACTAGCGGGAGTCGGGAATGAGCAGTTCTTC. The full variable domain, completed using reference TRBV19 and TRBJ2-1, is DGGITQSPKYLFRKEGQNVTLSCEQNLNHDAMYWYRQDPGQGLRLIYYSQIVNDFQKGDIAEGYSVSREKKESFPLTVTSAQKNPTAFYLCASSIGLAGVGNEQFFGPGTRLTVL.

This clonotype was found many times. The chain uses TRBV12-3 or TRBV12-4 and TRBJ1-6, with D maybe TRBD1 (6 bases). This CDR3 spans 13 amino acids. Trimming removed 6 bases from V and 7 bases from J, with 10 bases in between. The CDR3 sequence is CASRLTGNSPLHF. CDR3 nucleotide sequence: TGTGCCAGCAGACTTACAGGGAATTCACCCCTCCACTTT.

The count of this clonotype is one. A much larger clonotype is one base distant, so this may be a read error. The rearrangement uses TRBV9 and TRBJ2-3, with a tentative D call TRBD1 (6 bases). Between the trimmed V and J ends, which lost 4 bases and 2 bases, there was a span of 17 bases. Germline V gene sequence: CDR1 SGDLS, CDR2 YYNGEE. The CDR3 consists of 16 residues. CDR3 amino acids: CASSPARTGNTDTQYF. CDR3 nucleotides: TGTGCCAGCAGCCCCGCTCGAACAGGGAACACAGATACGCAGTATTTT.

The chain is built from TRBV6-5 and TRBJ1-5; D is uncertain. Per the germline V gene, CDR1 is MNHEY and CDR2 is SVGAGI. The CDR3 runs to 13 residues. Between the trimmed V and J ends, which lost 6 bases and 5 bases, there was a span of 11 bases. The CDR3 loop is CASSQRDDQPQHF. CDR3 sequence (DNA): TGTGCCAGCAGCCAGCGTGACGATCAGCCCCAGCATTTT.

This clonotype has just a few counts. This chain links TRBV24-1 with TRBJ2-1; 12 bases map to TRBD2. CDR3 length: 16 amino acids. From germline, CDR1 is KGHDR and CDR2 SFDVKD. Trimming took 0 bases from V and 15 from J; bases not matched to a gene: 11. CDR3 sequence reads: CATSDLRPSGRARWFF. CDR3 bases: TGTGCCACCAGTGATTTGCGGCCTAGCGGGAGGGCCCGGTGGTTCTTC.

V and J are TRBV7-9 and TRBJ2-6; 8 nucleotides align to TRBD1. V was clipped by 5 bases and J by 2 bases; unmatched bases: 5. The CDR3 spans 16 residues. Germline assignment: CDR1 SEHNR and CDR2 FQNEAQ (reference sequence). CDR3 nucleotide sequence: TGTGCCAGCAGCCCCCAGGGGGCGGCTGGGGCCAACGTCCTGACTTTC. Amino acid sequence: CASSPQGAAGANVLTF.